This is a list of T cell receptor beta chains from one sample in a study of blood T cell repertoires in COVID-19. Method: immunoSEQ multiplex PCR; TCRdb's copy keeps in-frame clones and lacks some. The sample comprises about 210,000 clones, 80% of which are singletons, and 5.5% to 8.5% rests with the top ten. Source material: peripheral blood. These receptors were taken from a woman in her 70s with acute or convalescent COVID-19. CDR3s include the opening cysteine and the closing phenylalanine or tryptophan. The D gene is left open where the match is weak. The size field is filled for only some rows; it gives once, few, many or a size class.

d_gene	v_gene	abundance	len	j_gene	CDR3aa	CDR3nt
TRBD2	TRBV27	NA	16	TRBJ2-4	CASSLQRGRAKNIQYF	TGTGCCAGCAGTTTACAGCGGGGGAGGGCCAAAAACATTCAGTACTTC
TRBD1	TRBV9	NA	12	TRBJ2-7	CASSPPEGGQYF	TGTGCCAGCAGCCCCCCGGAAGGGGGCCAGTACTTC
NA	TRBV7-8	NA	15	TRBJ1-2	CASSPLSRYNYGYTF	TGTGCCAGCAGCCCCCTCTCCAGATATAACTATGGCTACACCTTC
TRBD1	TRBV7-3	NA	16	TRBJ2-1	CASSLFDRGQGGEQFF	TGTGCCAGCAGCTTATTCGACAGGGGGCAGGGTGGTGAGCAGTTCTTC
TRBD1	TRBV30	NA	13	TRBJ2-1	CAWSGTGANEQFF	TGTGCCTGGAGTGGGACAGGGGCAAATGAGCAGTTCTTC
TRBD2	TRBV12-5	NA	16	TRBJ2-3	CASGPPTGLGTDTQYF	TGTGCTAGTGGTCCCCCGACGGGACTAGGCACAGATACGCAGTATTTT
TRBD1	TRBV24-1	few	15	TRBJ1-4	CATSEAGTDPEKLFF	TGTGCCACCAGTGAGGCCGGGACAGATCCTGAAAAACTGTTTTTT
NA	TRBV4-3	NA	15	TRBJ1-5	CASSQDLELNQPQHF	TGCGCCAGCAGCCAAGATTTGGAGCTTAATCAGCCCCAGCATTTT
TRBD1	TRBV3-1/TRBV3-2	once	16	TRBJ1-6	CASSRGQGDNNSPLHF	TGTGCCAGCAGCCGTGGACAGGGGGATAATAATTCACCCCTCCACTTT
NA	TRBV6-4	NA	15	TRBJ2-3	CASKLGRPSTDTQYF	TGTGCCAGCAAGCTAGGCCGACCTTCCACAGATACGCAGTATTTT
TRBD1	TRBV5-6	NA	13	TRBJ1-4	CASSVTGSEKLFF	TGTGCCAGCAGTGTGACAGGGAGTGAAAAACTGTTTTTT
TRBD1	TRBV11-2	NA	16	TRBJ1-3	CASSLAGTASGNTIYF	TGTGCCAGCAGCTTAGCCGGGACAGCCTCTGGAAACACCATATATTTT
TRBD2	TRBV5-4	once	14	TRBJ2-1	CASSAGTIYNEQFF	TGTGCCAGTTCAGCCGGGACTATCTACAATGAGCAGTTCTTC